One sample yielded the 17 T cell receptor beta chains listed below, sequenced in a study of long-term antiretroviral therapy in people with HIV. Investigators performed immunoSEQ version v3.0 at survey level. Clones were read by immunoSEQ multiplex PCR, and TCRdb kept only the in-frame ones, dropping some. The profile shows tens of thousands of clones, about 87% of them singletons. The sample was unsorted PBMCs, taken 3.2 years before starting antiretroviral therapy. These receptors all come from a man in his fifties or sixties with HIV.

The chain uses TRBV7-2 and TRBJ2-3; D might be TRBD1 (8 bases). Trimming pared 5 bases from V and 1 base from J, leaving 16 bases between. Germline V CDR1 and CDR2: SGHTA, FQGNSA. CDR3 length equals 16 residues. CDR3 DNA: TGTGCCAGCAGCAAAAAACAGGGGGGGGGCACAGATACGCAGTATTTT. Its translation: CASSKKQGGGTDTQYF.

Only a few counts were recorded for this clone. The rearrangement joins TRBV4-2 to TRBJ2-7, with 7 bases that match TRBD1. V was clipped by 4 bases and J by 2 bases; unmatched bases: 2. The CDR3 spans 13 residues. Per germline, CDR1 LGHNA and CDR2 YNFKEQ. Written as DNA, the CDR3 is TGTGCCAGCAGCCCGGGACAGACCTACGAGCAGTACTTC. Its translation: CASSPGQTYEQYF.

This clone was recorded once. The chain recombines TRBV5-1 with TRBJ2-1, with 14 bases matching TRBD2. There are 16 residues in the CDR3. The V gene end was trimmed by 5 bases and the J gene end by 4 bases; junction bases not matched to a gene: 5. Germline V lookup: CDR1 SGHRS, CDR2 YFSETQ. The DNA of the CDR3 is TGCGCCAGCAGACTTTGGACTAGCGGGGGGTACAATGAGCAGTTCTTC. It yields the protein CASRLWTSGGYNEQFF. Looking up the rest from reference TRBV5-1 and TRBJ2-1 gives the full variable domain: KAGVTQTPRYLIKTRGQQVTLSCSPISGHRSVSWYQQTPGQGLQFLFEYFSETQRNKGNFPGRFSGRQFSNSRSEMNVSTLELGDSALYLCASRLWTSGGYNEQFFGPGTRLTVL.

J is TRBJ2-1 and V is TRBV6-5; 11 positions agree with TRBD2. The CDR3 length is 15 residues. Germline trimming cut 6 bases from V and 5 bases from J; bases unmatched to any gene: 6. Germline V CDR1 and CDR2: MNHEY, SVGAGI. The CDR3 DNA is TGTGCCAGCAGCATATTGACTAGCGGGGACAATGAGCAGTTCTTC. Its translation: CASSILTSGDNEQFF.

The chain has TRBV29-1 and TRBJ2-1; perhaps TRBD1 as D (6 bases). The CDR3 covers 11 residues. V was clipped by 5 bases and J by 9 bases, with 11 bases between them. Germline loops: CDR1 SQVTM, CDR2 ANQGSEA. The CDR3 DNA reads TGCAGCGTTAAGAGACAGGCTGAGCAGTTCTTC. This encodes CSVKRQAEQFF.

The chain is built from TRBV14 and TRBJ2-1; D is possibly TRBD1 (5 bases). This CDR3 is built from 14 residues. The V and J ends lost 4 bases and 7 bases respectively, with 14 bases between them. The V gene's germline CDR1 is SGHDN and CDR2 FVKESK. The CDR3 reads CASSRYNPGNEQFF. In DNA, the CDR3 is TGTGCCAGCAGCCGATATAACCCAGGGAATGAGCAGTTCTTC. The complete variable domain, with remaining parts taken from reference TRBV14 and TRBJ2-1, reads EAGVTQFPSHSVIEKGQTVTLRCDPISGHDNLYWYRRVMGKEIKFLLHFVKESKQDESGMPNNRFLAERTGGTYSTLKVQPAELEDSGVYFCASSRYNPGNEQFFGPGTRLTVL.

The V call is TRBV7-2, the J call TRBJ2-7; D is possibly TRBD2 (6 bases). The CDR3 is 14 amino acids. Trimming pared 2 bases from V and 5 bases from J, leaving 13 bases between. Germline V CDR1 and CDR2: SGHTA, FQGNSA. The CDR3 region has the DNA TGTGCCAGCAGCTTACTACTAGCTCCTAACGAGCAGTACTTC. Residues: CASSLLLAPNEQYF.

This chain connects TRBV7-9 to TRBJ1-2; 7 nucleotides agree with TRBD1. Germline assignment: CDR1 SEHNR and CDR2 FQNEAQ (reference sequence). The CDR3 is 14 amino acids. Trimming removed 5 bases from V and 4 bases from J; junction bases left unmatched: 7. The CDR3 coding sequence is TGTGCCAGCAGCCGCACGGGACAGCCCTATGGCTACACCTTC. This gives the protein CASSRTGQPYGYTF.

CDR3 in amino acids: CASSKTGAAGYTF. The CDR3 DNA reads TGTGCCAGCAGTAAGACAGGGGCAGCAGGCTACACCTTC. The chain uses TRBV6-7 and TRBJ1-2; TRBD1 aligns across 8 bases. TRBV6-7 is filed as an ORF, its function uncertain. This CDR3 is built from 13 residues. V was pared by 5 bases and J by 8 bases, with 7 bases of the junction left unmatched.

J is TRBJ2-5 and V is TRBV28; 12 bases are shared with TRBD1. V lost 6 bases and J lost 6; bases outside the gene matches: 8. Per germline, CDR1 MDHEN and CDR2 SYDVKM. The length of the CDR3 is 15 residues. CDR3 amino acids: CASRKPGQGAQTQYF. The CDR3 DNA reads as TGTGCCAGCAGGAAACCGGGACAGGGGGCGCAGACCCAGTACTTC.

V usage is TRBV2 and J usage is TRBJ1-1; D unclear. CDR3 length: 13 amino acids. The V gene lost 1 base and the J gene lost 6 bases, with 9 bases spanning the gap. From germline, CDR1 is SNHLY and CDR2 FYNNEI. The DNA of the CDR3 is TGTGCCAGCAGTGAAGAGCGGACTTCTGAAGCTTTCTTT. Its translation: CASSEERTSEAFF.

This chain uses TRBV9 with TRBJ2-6; tentative D call: TRBD1 (5 bases). V was trimmed by 7 bases and J by 4 bases, leaving 6 bases between them. This CDR3 comprises 12 residues. Germline CDR1 is SGDLS and CDR2 is YYNGEE. Here the CDR3 reads CASSGGANVLTF. The CDR3 DNA is TGTGCCAGCTCAGGGGGGGCCAACGTCCTGACTTTC. Filled out from reference TRBV9 and TRBJ2-6, the complete variable domain reads DSGVTQTPKHLITATGQRVTLRCSPRSGDLSVYWYQQSLDQGLQFLIQYYNGEERAKGNILERFSAQQFPDLHSELNLSSLELGDSALYFCASSGGANVLTFGAGSRLTVL.

The sample holds one count of this clone. The chain has TRBV6-1 and TRBJ1-3; D gene ambiguous. The CDR3 length is 16 residues. Per germline, CDR1 MNHNS and CDR2 SASEGT. V was clipped by 0 bases and J by 4 bases, with 13 bases between them. DNA for the CDR3: TGTGCCAGCAGTGAAGCGGTGGCAGCGGTGGGAAACACCATATATTTT. Translated: CASSEAVAAVGNTIYF.

The V call is TRBV2, the J call TRBJ2-5; the D gene is possibly TRBD1 (6 bases). This CDR3 spans 14 amino acids. Germline V lookup: CDR1 SNHLY, CDR2 FYNNEI. Between the trimmed V and J ends, which lost 6 bases and 4 bases, there was a span of 15 bases. The CDR3 DNA follows: TGTGCCAGCAGGCCGGGGACATTCAGAGAGACCCAGTACTTC. It specifies CASRPGTFRETQYF. The full variable domain, with the rest looked up from reference TRBV2 and TRBJ2-5, is EPEVTQTPSHQVTQMGQEVILRCVPISNHLYFYWYRQILGQKVEFLVSFYNNEISEKSEIFDDQFSVERPDGSNFTLKIRSTKLEDSAMYFCASRPGTFRETQYFGPGTRLLVL.

This chain links TRBV19 with TRBJ1-3; D unclear. The CDR3 runs to 13 residues. In germline, CDR1 is LNHDA, CDR2 SQIVND (reference sequence). The V end lost 6 bases, the J end lost 3 bases, and 9 bases lay between the germline ends. For the CDR3, the DNA is TGTGCCAGTAGAGCAAGAGGTGGAAACACCATATATTTT. Translation gives CASRARGGNTIYF.

The V gene is TRBV5-1, the J gene TRBJ2-7; tentatively, D is TRBD2 (7 bases). V was shortened by 0 bases and J by 4 bases, with 17 bases between the two germline ends. Germline V lookup: CDR1 SGHRS, CDR2 YFSETQ. The CDR3 sequence is 16 residues long. The CDR3 region is CASSLGVPGEGYEQYF. The CDR3 DNA follows: TGCGCCAGCAGCTTGGGGGTCCCAGGGGAGGGTTACGAGCAGTACTTC.

V usage is TRBV7-2 and J usage is TRBJ1-2, with 9 bases aligning to TRBD1. The trim removed 0 bases at V and 7 bases at J, leaving 3 bases unmatched. Germline V lookup: CDR1 SGHTA, CDR2 FQGNSA. The CDR3 totals 14 residues. In DNA form, the CDR3 reads TGTGCCAGCAGCTTAGCGGGACAGGGCGCTGGCTACACCTTC. Amino acid sequence: CASSLAGQGAGYTF.